The 11 T cell receptor beta chains below were found in one sample sequenced in a study of cytomegalovirus exposure and HLA in healthy donors (dated 2017 in TCRdb). Receptors were amplified or captured by the immunoSEQ multiplex PCR assay. For the multiplex PCR, a mixture combining 60 forward primers for TCR Vbeta segments and 13 reverse primers for TCR Jbeta segments was used. Entries here come from immuneACCESS through TCRdb and include only in-frame sequences with V and J called. Some clones fail to appear in such tables; in the studies checked, an unresolved V gene covers under half of the shortfall, and the cause of the remainder is unknown. The sample table holds about 110,000 clones, of which 83% were seen once. About 5.9% of the sample comes from the top ten. Material for sequencing was PBMCs. The receptors derive from a man aged 18-30 years in good health and CMV-seronegative.

The gene calls are TRBV5-1 and TRBJ2-7; 10 bases fit TRBD2. The CDR3 is 14 amino acids. V was clipped by 2 bases and J by 9 bases; unmatched bases: 8. The germline V gene has CDR1 SGHRS and CDR2 YFSETQ. The chain's CDR3 is CASSLRLAGVGQYF. The DNA for the CDR3 is TGCGCCAGCAGCTTAAGGCTAGCGGGAGTTGGGCAGTACTTC.

The rearrangement joins TRBV18 to TRBJ1-1, with a weak D call TRBD1 (5 bases). Deletions cut 5 bases from V and 0 bases from J, with 13 bases between. Germline V gene sequence: CDR1 KGHSH, CDR2 LQKENI. CDR3 size: 15 residues. CDR3 sequence: CASSSVGVLNTEAFF. The CDR3 DNA reads as TGTGCCAGCTCATCGGTAGGGGTCTTGAACACTGAAGCTTTCTTT.

This clone showed up just once. This chain uses TRBV19 with TRBJ1-1; no definite D call. Germline V gene sequence: CDR1 LNHDA, CDR2 SQIVND (reference sequence). Trimming took 3 bases from V and 11 from J, leaving 13 bases between them. CDR3 length: 12 residues. DNA of the CDR3: TGTGCCAGTAGTATGACGGGATCGGGGGCTTTCTTT. This translates into CASSMTGSGAFF.

This clone was seen just once. V is TRBV7-2 and J is TRBJ2-7, with TRBD2 as a possible D gene (5 bases). The CDR3 is made up of 13 amino acids. Germline CDR1 is SGHTA and CDR2 is FQGNSA. The ends were cut back, 3 bases at V and 3 bases at J, with 9 bases in the middle. CDR3 protein: CASSFIGDYEQYF. The CDR3 DNA reads TGTGCCAGCAGCTTCATCGGGGACTACGAGCAGTACTTC.

This clone has only a few counts. The rearrangement uses TRBV14 and TRBJ1-2; D unclear. V was pared by 0 bases and J by 0 bases, with 8 bases between. The CDR3 totals 15 residues. Germline V lookup: CDR1 SGHDN, CDR2 FVKESK. The chain's CDR3 is CASSQDYSANYGYTF. CDR3 nucleotide sequence: TGTGCCAGCAGCCAAGATTACAGTGCTAACTATGGCTACACCTTC. The full variable domain, with the rest looked up from reference TRBV14 and TRBJ1-2, is EAGVTQFPSHSVIEKGQTVTLRCDPISGHDNLYWYRRVMGKEIKFLLHFVKESKQDESGMPNNRFLAERTGGTYSTLKVQPAELEDSGVYFCASSQDYSANYGYTFGSGTRLTVV.

This sequence joins TRBV4-3 and TRBJ2-3; 14 bases align to TRBD2. The CDR3 has 17 residues. Germline CDR1 reads LGHNA; CDR2 reads YSLEER. V lost 3 bases and J lost 5; bases outside the gene matches: 7. This CDR3 reads CASSQRLAGGPGDTQYF. The CDR3 DNA reads TGCGCCAGCAGCCAGAGACTAGCGGGAGGGCCAGGAGATACGCAGTATTTT.

The chain links TRBV11-2 to TRBJ2-7; a possible D gene is TRBD1 (5 bases). The germline CDR1 and CDR2 sequences are SGHAT and FQNNGV. CDR3 length equals 13 residues. Trimming left V 5 bases short and J 5 bases short, with 13 bases between. The CDR3 here is CASSGMTANEQYF. CDR3 in DNA: TGTGCCAGCAGCGGAATGACAGCTAACGAGCAGTACTTC.

This rearrangement joins TRBV4-2 to TRBJ2-1; 7 bases agree with TRBD2. The CDR3 runs to 14 residues. V gave up 0 bases and J gave up 8 bases; unmatched junction bases: 4. Germline V gives CDR1 LGHNA, CDR2 YNFKEQ. CDR3 amino acids: CASSQELARDEQFF. Here the CDR3 DNA reads TGTGCCAGCAGCCAAGAACTAGCGCGCGATGAGCAGTTCTTC.

V gene TRBV29-1 combines with J gene TRBJ2-1, with TRBD1 identical over 9 bases. The CDR3 has 13 amino acids. J was trimmed by 6 bases and V by 7 bases; bases with no gene match: 7. Germline CDR1 reads SQVTM; CDR2 reads ANQGSEA. CDR3 region: CSAAQGAGNEQFF. For the CDR3, the DNA is TGCAGCGCAGCACAGGGGGCGGGCAATGAGCAGTTCTTC.

This chain connects TRBV21-1 to TRBJ2-2; TRBD1 is the table's D call, not checked against the DNA. TRBV21-1 counts as a pseudogene. The CDR3 has 15 residues. The CDR3 nucleotides are TGTGCCAGCAGCAAACCCAGGGGGCACACCGGGGAGCTGTTTTTT. Translated, it gives CASSKPRGHTGELFF.

The rearrangement links TRBV5-6 to TRBJ1-1; D remains unclear. With 1 base removed from V and 5 bases from J, the gap between germline ends came to 9 bases. There are 13 residues in the CDR3. CDR1 and CDR2 (germline): SGHDT, YYEEEE. The CDR3, as DNA: TGTGCCAGCAGCTTGCGACCGAGGACTGAAGCTTTCTTT. Its translation is CASSLRPRTEAFF.